This entry lists 11 T cell receptor beta chains sequenced from one sample in a study of tumor-infiltrating lymphocytes in oesophageal squamous cell carcinoma. TCRdb independently ran MiXCR on the PCR reads; one entry per CDR3 protein. The table records roughly 13,000 distinct CDR3 sequences, roughly half of them present only once. The specimen was blood. The receptors were sampled from a male donor with esophageal squamous cell carcinoma.

This clonotype was found a few times. V usage is TRBV7-3 and J usage is TRBJ2-3, with 7 bases identical to TRBD1. J gave up 4 bases and V 6 bases, and 7 bases lay outside the gene matches. CDR3 size: 14 residues. Germline loops: CDR1 SGHTA, CDR2 FQGTGA. CDR3 amino acids: CASSSGQVADTQYF. In nucleotides, the CDR3 is TGTGCCAGCAGTTCCGGACAGGTTGCAGATACGCAGTATTTT.

The sample holds one count of this clonotype. The J gene is TRBJ2-1, the V gene TRBV3-1; D is ambiguous. Judging by the DNA end, TRBJ2-7 fits better; the J call may be wrong. This CDR3 has 15 residues. Germline V CDR1 and CDR2: LGHDT, YNNKEL (reference sequence). The CDR3 sequence is CASSQVSLSHYEQYF. CDR3 coding DNA: TGTGCCAGCAGCCAAGTCTCGTTGTCTCACTACGAGCAGTACTTC.

DNA for the CDR3: TGCAGCGTTGAAAGGGGGCTAGACACTGAAGCTTTCTTT. Translated, it gives CSVERGLDTEAFF. The rearrangement joins TRBV29-1 to TRBJ1-1; 7 positions agree with TRBD1. Per the germline V gene, CDR1 is SQVTM and CDR2 is ANQGSEA. With 2 bases clipped from V and 3 bases from J, the junction kept 3 bases outside the gene matches. The CDR3 totals 13 residues.

This clonotype is classed as medium-sized. The CDR3: CASHTSGSGETQYF. The DNA for the CDR3 is TGTGCCAGCCATACCTCGGGGTCAGGGGAGACCCAGTACTTC. J is TRBJ2-5 and V is TRBV6-1; D might be TRBD1 or TRBD2, each matching 5 bases. Germline values: CDR1 MNHNS, CDR2 SASEGT. This CDR3 has 14 residues. V was trimmed by 8 bases and J by 5 bases, leaving 18 bases between them.

Sample share makes this clonotype medium-sized. The chain carries TRBV6-1 and TRBJ2-1; D may be TRBD1 (6 bases). Trimming took off 6 bases at V and 4 bases at J, with 16 bases between the two ends. Germline-derived CDR1 and CDR2 are MNHNS and SASEGT. The CDR3 runs to 15 residues. DNA for the CDR3: TGTGCCAGCAGCCACGGACAGTTCGGGTACAATGAGCAGTTCTTC. Its translation: CASSHGQFGYNEQFF.

The chain links TRBV10-3 to TRBJ2-3; 13 bases are a match to TRBD2. CDR1 and CDR2 (germline): ENHRY, SYGVKD. The CDR3 is made up of 16 amino acids. The J segment lost 3 bases and the V segment lost 6 bases, leaving 6 bases of the junction unmatched. The CDR3, as DNA: TGTGCCATCAGCGTGGGACTAGCGGGGTTAACAGATACGCAGTATTTT. This sequence encodes CAISVGLAGLTDTQYF.

Regarding this clonotype: Likely a read error: the CDR3 ends without its conserved phenylalanine or tryptophan. The limits of the CDR3 on the DNA are not certain, so only TCRdb's listed CDR3 is given. The chain uses TRBV12-3 or TRBV12-4 and TRBJ2-5; the DNA was not used to check the table's D call, TRBD1. The CDR3 is 15 residues long, ends included. CDR3 residues: CASSLGDTVGYTFGS.

In this sample, this clonotype turned up a few times. J is TRBJ2-7 and V is TRBV28; 12 bases align to TRBD2. The J call is doubtful: the DNA matches TRBJ2-1 better. Looked up from germline, CDR1 is MDHEN and CDR2 is SYDVKM. The CDR3 covers 16 residues. CDR3: CASSIFGLAGKNEQFF. CDR3 DNA: TGTGCCAGCAGTATCTTCGGACTAGCGGGGAAGAATGAGCAGTTCTTC.

As for this clonotype: Just one base apart from a much larger clone, this may be a read error. The rearrangement uses TRBV5-1 and TRBJ2-7, with 11 positions matching TRBD2. The CDR3 consists of 18 residues. Germline values: CDR1 SGHRS, CDR2 YFSETQ. The ends lost 2 bases at V and 7 bases at J; junction bases unmatched: 17. CDR3 region: CASSFGTSGPGRANEQYF. Here the CDR3 DNA reads TGCGCCAGCAGCTTCGGGACTAGCGGTCCAGGGAGGGCTAATGAGCAGTACTTC.

The rearrangement joins TRBV6-6 to TRBJ2-3, with 9 positions matching TRBD1. The J call is doubtful: the DNA matches TRBJ2-7 better. Germline-derived CDR1 and CDR2 are MNHNY and SVGAGI (reference sequence). The CDR3 has 13 residues. CDR3 protein: CASRGTGNYEQYF. The DNA of the CDR3 is TGTGCCAGCAGGGGGACAGGGAACTACGAGCAGTACTTC.

The CDR3, as DNA: TGTGCCAGCGGGTTCTCCTACGAGCAGTACTTC. It translates to CASGFSYEQYF. V gene TRBV6-6 combines with J gene TRBJ2-3; D unresolved. The end of the DNA is better explained by TRBJ2-7, so the J call may be wrong. Germline-derived CDR1 and CDR2 are MNHNY and SVGAGI (reference sequence). The CDR3 covers 11 residues.